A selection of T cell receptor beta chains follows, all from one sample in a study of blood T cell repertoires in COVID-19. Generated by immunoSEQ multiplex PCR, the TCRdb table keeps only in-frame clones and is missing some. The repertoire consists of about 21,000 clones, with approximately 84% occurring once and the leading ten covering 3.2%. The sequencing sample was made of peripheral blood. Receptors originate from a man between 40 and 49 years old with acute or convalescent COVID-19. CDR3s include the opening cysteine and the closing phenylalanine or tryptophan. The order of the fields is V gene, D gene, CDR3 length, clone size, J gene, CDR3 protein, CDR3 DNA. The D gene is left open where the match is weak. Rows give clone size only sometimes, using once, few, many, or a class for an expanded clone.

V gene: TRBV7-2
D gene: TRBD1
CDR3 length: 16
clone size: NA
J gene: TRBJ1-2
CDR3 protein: CASSPRPGQGLDGYTF
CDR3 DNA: TGTGCCAGCAGCCCTCGTCCCGGACAGGGTCTTGATGGCTACACCTTC

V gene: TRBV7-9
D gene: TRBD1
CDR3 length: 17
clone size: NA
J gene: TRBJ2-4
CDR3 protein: CASSYHVGQGAENIQYF
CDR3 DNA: TGTGCCAGCAGCTACCATGTAGGGCAGGGGGCTGAAAACATTCAGTACTTC

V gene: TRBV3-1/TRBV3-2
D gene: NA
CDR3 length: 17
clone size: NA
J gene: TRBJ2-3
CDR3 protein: CASSLKSRLAGRDTQYF
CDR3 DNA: TGTGCCAGCAGCCTTAAGAGTAGGCTAGCCGGACGAGATACGCAGTATTTT

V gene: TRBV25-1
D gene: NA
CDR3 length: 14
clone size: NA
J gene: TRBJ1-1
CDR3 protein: CASSEVGLNTEAFF
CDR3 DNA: TGTGCCAGCAGTGAGGTGGGGCTCAACACTGAAGCTTTCTTT

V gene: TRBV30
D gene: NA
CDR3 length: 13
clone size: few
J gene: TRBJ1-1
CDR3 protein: CAWSVGVNTEAFF
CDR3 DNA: TGTGCCTGGAGTGTAGGGGTGAACACTGAAGCTTTCTTT

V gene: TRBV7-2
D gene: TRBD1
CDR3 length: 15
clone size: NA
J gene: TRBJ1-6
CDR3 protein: CASSSRTGGNSPLHF
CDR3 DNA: TGTGCCAGCAGTTCCCGGACAGGGGGCAATTCACCCCTCCACTTT

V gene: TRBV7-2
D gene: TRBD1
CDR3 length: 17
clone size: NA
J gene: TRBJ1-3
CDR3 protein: CASSSGQGALTGNTIYF
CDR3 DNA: TGTGCCAGCAGCTCCGGACAGGGGGCACTTACTGGAAACACCATATATTTT

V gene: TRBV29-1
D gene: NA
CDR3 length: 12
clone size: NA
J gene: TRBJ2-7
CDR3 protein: CSVAAGVGEQYF
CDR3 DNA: TGCAGCGTTGCAGCCGGGGTGGGCGAGCAGTACTTC

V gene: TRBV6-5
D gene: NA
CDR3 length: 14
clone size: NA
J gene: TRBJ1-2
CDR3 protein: CASSYGQANYGYTF
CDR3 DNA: TGTGCCAGCAGTTATGGTCAAGCAAACTATGGCTACACCTTC

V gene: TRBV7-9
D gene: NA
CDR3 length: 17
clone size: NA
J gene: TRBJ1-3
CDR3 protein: CATVLSTVRNSGNTIYF
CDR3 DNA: TGTGCCACGGTTCTCTCAACGGTGAGGAACTCTGGAAACACCATATATTTT

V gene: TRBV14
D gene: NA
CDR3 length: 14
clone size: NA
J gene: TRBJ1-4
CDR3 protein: CASRDSLTNEKLFF
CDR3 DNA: TGTGCCAGCAGAGACAGCCTAACCAATGAAAAACTGTTTTTT

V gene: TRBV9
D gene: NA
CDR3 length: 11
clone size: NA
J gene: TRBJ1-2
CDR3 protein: CASSEGHGYTF
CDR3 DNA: TGTGCCAGCAGCGAGGGGCATGGCTACACCTTC

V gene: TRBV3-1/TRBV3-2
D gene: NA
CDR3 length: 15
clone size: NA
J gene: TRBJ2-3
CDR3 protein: CASSPYRTSTDTQYF
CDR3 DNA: TGTGCCAGCAGCCCATACCGGACTAGCACAGATACGCAGTATTTT

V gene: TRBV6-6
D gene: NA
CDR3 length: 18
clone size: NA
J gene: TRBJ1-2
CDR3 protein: CASSPNRDGGSPPTGYTF
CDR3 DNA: TGTGCCAGCAGTCCCAACCGAGACGGAGGAAGCCCTCCTACTGGCTACACCTTC

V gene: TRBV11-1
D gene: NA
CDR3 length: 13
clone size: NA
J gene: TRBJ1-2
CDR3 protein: CASSATENYGYTF
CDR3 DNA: TGTGCCAGCAGCGCTACAGAGAACTATGGCTACACCTTC